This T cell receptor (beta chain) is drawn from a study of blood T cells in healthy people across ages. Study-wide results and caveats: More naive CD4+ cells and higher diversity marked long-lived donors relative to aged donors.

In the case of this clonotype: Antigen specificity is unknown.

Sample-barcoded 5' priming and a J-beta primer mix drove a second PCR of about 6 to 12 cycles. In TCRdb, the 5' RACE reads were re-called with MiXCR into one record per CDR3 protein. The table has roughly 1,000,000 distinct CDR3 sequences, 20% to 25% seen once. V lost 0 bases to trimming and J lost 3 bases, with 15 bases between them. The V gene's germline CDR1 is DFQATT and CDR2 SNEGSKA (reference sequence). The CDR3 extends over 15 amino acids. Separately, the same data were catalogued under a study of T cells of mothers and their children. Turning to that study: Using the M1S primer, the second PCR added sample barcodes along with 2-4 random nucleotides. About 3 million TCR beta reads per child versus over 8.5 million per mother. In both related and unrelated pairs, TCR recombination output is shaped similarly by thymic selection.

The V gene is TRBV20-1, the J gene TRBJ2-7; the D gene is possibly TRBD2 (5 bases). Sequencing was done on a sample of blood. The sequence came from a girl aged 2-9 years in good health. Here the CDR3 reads CSARENRGFLYEQYF. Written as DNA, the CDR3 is TGCAGTGCTAGAGAAAACCGGGGTTTTCTCTACGAGCAGTACTTC.